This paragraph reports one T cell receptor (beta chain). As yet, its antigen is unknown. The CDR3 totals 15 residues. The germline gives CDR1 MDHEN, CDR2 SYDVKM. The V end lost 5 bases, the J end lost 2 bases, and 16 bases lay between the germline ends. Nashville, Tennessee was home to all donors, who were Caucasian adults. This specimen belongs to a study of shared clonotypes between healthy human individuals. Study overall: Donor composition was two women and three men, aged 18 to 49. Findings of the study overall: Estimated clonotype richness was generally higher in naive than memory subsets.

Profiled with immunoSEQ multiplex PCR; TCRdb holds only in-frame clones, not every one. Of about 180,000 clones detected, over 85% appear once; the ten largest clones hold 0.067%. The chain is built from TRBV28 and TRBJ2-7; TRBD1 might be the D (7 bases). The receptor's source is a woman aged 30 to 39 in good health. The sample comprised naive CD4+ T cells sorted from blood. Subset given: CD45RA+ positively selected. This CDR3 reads CASSPRQGLTYEQYF. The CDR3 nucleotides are TGTGCCAGCAGTCCTCGACAGGGACTTACCTACGAGCAGTACTTC.